This T cell receptor beta chain was identified during a study of T cells in localized non-small cell lung cancer. Points from the study as a whole: There were a median roughly 60 of the top 100 tumor clones appearing in adjacent lung. Tumor samples were not multi-region, leaving intratumor heterogeneity unexcluded. Prolonged overall survival went with higher T cell density in the blood.

The CDR3 contains 17 residues. Trimming removed 0 bases from V and 5 bases from J; junction bases left unmatched: 8. Germline CDR1 reads SGDLS; CDR2 reads YYNGEE. Using immunoSEQ multiplex PCR, the repertoire was profiled, and TCRdb retains in-frame clones only, with some absent. The sample includes approximately 10,000 clones, around four fifths of them seen just once. About this clone itself: Its antigen is still unknown.

The sequencing here drew on peripheral blood mononuclear cells, taken before any cancer treatment. The chain combines TRBV9 with TRBJ2-1, with TRBD2 matching 10 bases. The source of this sequence is a female donor over 55 with stage II lung adenocarcinoma. CDR3 sequence: CASSVGPSGSSDNEQFF. The CDR3 DNA is TGTGCCAGCAGCGTAGGCCCTAGCGGGAGTTCAGACAATGAGCAGTTCTTC.